These 24 T cell receptor beta chains share one sample of origin, sequenced in a study of technical replicates of blood from a handful of donors. This table comes from immunoSEQ multiplex PCR, and its TCRdb copy is limited to in-frame clones, with some not included. The sample consists of some 60,000 clones, about 83% of them appearing once. What was sequenced was PBMCs. The receptor source for this set is a human donor in good health. Some clones in this sample may be carry-over from other donors' samples.

This chain links TRBV5-1 with TRBJ1-2, with 7 bases matching TRBD1. Trimming took 4 bases from V and 7 from J; bases not matched to a gene: 16. This CDR3 is built from 16 residues. Germline V gives CDR1 SGHRS, CDR2 YFSETQ. Here the CDR3 DNA reads TGCGCCAGCAGCAGTGAGGGGGCGCGCACAGGCTCTGGCTACACCTTC. The encoded protein is CASSSEGARTGSGYTF.

The chain is built from TRBV12-5 and TRBJ2-1; 11 bases line up with TRBD1. This CDR3 contains 19 residues. Trimming cost V 4 bases and J 5 bases; bases outside gene matches: 16. Looked up from germline, CDR1 is LGHNT and CDR2 is FRNRAP. Here the CDR3 DNA reads TGTGCTAGTGGTTATACTAGCCAGGACAGGGGGCGCTGGGACAATGAGCAGTTCTTC. Its protein product is CASGYTSQDRGRWDNEQFF.

The sample holds one count of this clone. The J gene is TRBJ1-1, the V gene TRBV7-2, with TRBD1 as a possible D gene (5 bases). CDR3 length equals 13 residues. Germline CDR1 SGHTA, CDR2 FQGNSA. Between the trimmed V and J ends, which lost 5 bases and 11 bases, there was a span of 18 bases. CDR3 nucleotide sequence: TGTGCCAGCAGCCGGCGAAAAGGGGATTCGGCTTTCTTT. This gives the protein CASSRRKGDSAFF.

The V and J genes are TRBV5-1 and TRBJ1-4, with D perhaps matching TRBD1 (5 bases). V dropped 1 base and J dropped 0 bases, with 7 bases sitting between them. Looked up from germline, CDR1 is SGHRS and CDR2 is YFSETQ. The CDR3 consists of 15 residues. The CDR3 here is CASSLYRTTNEKLFF. The CDR3 nucleotides are TGCGCCAGCAGCTTGTACAGGACAACTAATGAAAAACTGTTTTTT.

This clone was detected once. CDR3 loop: CASSPAGRGLSYGYTF. The CDR3 bases are TGTGCCAGCAGTCCGGCCGGGAGGGGGCTAAGCTATGGCTACACCTTC. The chain carries TRBV28 and TRBJ1-2; 7 bases map to TRBD1. Trimming removed 5 bases from V and 4 bases from J; junction bases left unmatched: 13. The CDR3 is 16 residues long. Germline V CDR1 and CDR2: MDHEN, SYDVKM.

This clone was detected only a few times. This chain connects TRBV11-2 to TRBJ1-5; D gene unclear. Germline CDR1 and CDR2: SGHAT and FQNNGV. With 1 base removed from V and 7 bases from J, the gap between germline ends came to 8 bases. The length of the CDR3 is 13 residues. The CDR3 protein is CASSLGSGQPQHF. The DNA for the CDR3 is TGTGCCAGCAGCTTAGGGTCAGGACAGCCCCAGCATTTT.

The gene calls are TRBV5-1 and TRBJ1-1; D is possibly TRBD1 (6 bases). The V gene lost 3 bases and the J gene lost 6 bases, with 15 bases spanning the gap. Germline V CDR1 and CDR2: SGHRS, YFSETQ. CDR3 size: 14 residues. DNA of the CDR3: TGCGCCAGCAGCTCCGGGACACAACATTCTGAAGCTTTCTTT. This gives the protein CASSSGTQHSEAFF.

The table lists this clone with a few counts. The genes are TRBV6-5 and TRBJ1-5; TRBD1 matches 7 bases. From germline, CDR1 is MNHEY and CDR2 SVGAGI. The CDR3 length is 14 residues. The V gene end was trimmed by 8 bases and the J gene end by 2 bases; junction bases not matched to a gene: 6. CDR3 in amino acids: CASGTGVRNQPQHF. The CDR3 nucleotides read TGTGCCAGCGGTACAGGGGTGCGCAATCAGCCCCAGCATTTT.

This clone was seen only once. The chain joins TRBV6-6 to TRBJ2-7, with 10 bases identical to TRBD1. The CDR3 has 13 amino acids. Losses at the gene ends were 8 bases for V and 6 bases for J; bases not matched to a gene: 7. The germline gives CDR1 MNHNY, CDR2 SVGAGI (reference sequence). The CDR3 DNA sequence: TGTGCCAGCGGCTCGGACAGGGGGTTCGAGCAGTACTTC. The encoded protein is CASGSDRGFEQYF.

V is TRBV7-2 and J is TRBJ1-2; D might be TRBD1 (5 bases). Germline V CDR1 and CDR2: SGHTA, FQGNSA. V was clipped by 0 bases and J by 7 bases, with 12 bases between them. CDR3 length: 14 amino acids. Written as DNA, the CDR3 is TGTGCCAGCAGCTTAGCGCAGGGAGGGATTGGCTACACCTTC. Protein sequence: CASSLAQGGIGYTF.

The chain recombines TRBV6-6 with TRBJ2-7, with D uncertain. V lost 6 bases to trimming and J lost 3 bases, with 9 bases between them. From germline, CDR1 is MNHNY and CDR2 SVGAGI (reference sequence). The length of the CDR3 is 12 residues. CDR3 nucleotides: TGTGCCAGCAGCCGCACGGGCTACGAGCAGTACTTC. Its protein is CASSRTGYEQYF.

The genes are TRBV7-3 and TRBJ2-2; D is possibly TRBD1 (6 bases). Germline V gives CDR1 SGHTA, CDR2 FQGTGA. The CDR3 sequence is 16 residues long. V gave up 6 bases and J gave up 1 base, with 15 bases separating them. The CDR3, as DNA: TGTGCCAGCAGAGATCCGGGACAAGGGAACACCGGGGAGCTGTTTTTT. Translated, it gives CASRDPGQGNTGELFF.

CDR3 protein: CASAGRDGGELFF. CDR3 bases: TGTGCCAGCGCTGGGCGGGATGGCGGGGAGCTGTTTTTT. The gene calls are TRBV7-3 and TRBJ2-2; D is perhaps TRBD2 (6 bases). CDR1 is SGHTA and CDR2 is FQGTGA in the germline V gene. The CDR3 runs to 13 residues. Trimming removed 8 bases at V and 7 bases at J, with 14 bases between. The entire variable domain, with the rest obtained from reference TRBV7-3 and TRBJ2-2, is as follows: GAGVSQTPSNKVTEKGKYVELRCDPISGHTALYWYRQSLGQGPEFLIYFQGTGAADDSGLPNDRFFAVRPEGSVSTLKIQRTERGDSAVYLCASAGRDGGELFFGEGSRLTVL.

This chain links TRBV9 with TRBJ2-1; the match to TRBD2 covers 8 bases. V was clipped by 0 bases and J by 5 bases; unmatched bases: 7. The CDR3 is 16 amino acids. CDR1 and CDR2 from the germline V gene are SGDLS and YYNGEE. This CDR3 reads CASSVDLRGVNNEQFF. The CDR3 nucleotides are TGTGCCAGCAGCGTAGACTTGCGGGGGGTGAACAATGAGCAGTTCTTC.

The chain links TRBV7-3 to TRBJ2-1; 12 nucleotides align to TRBD2. This CDR3 contains 15 residues. From germline, CDR1 is SGHTA and CDR2 FQGTGA. The J segment lost 6 bases and the V segment lost 4 bases, leaving 4 bases of the junction unmatched. The CDR3, as DNA: TGTGCCAGCAGCTCTGCTAGCGGGAGGGGCAATGAGCAGTTCTTC. It yields the protein CASSSASGRGNEQFF.

This chain uses TRBV7-6 with TRBJ1-1, with D tentatively TRBD1 (6 bases). The CDR3 is 16 amino acids. Germline V gene lookup returns CDR1 SGHVS and CDR2 FNYEAQ. V was clipped by 1 base and J by 0 bases, with 12 bases between them. CDR3 loop: CASSLGAGVMNTEAFF. The CDR3 bases are TGTGCCAGCAGCTTAGGGGCAGGGGTTATGAACACTGAAGCTTTCTTT.

The V and J genes are TRBV5-6 and TRBJ2-5; weak D call: TRBD2 (6 bases). This CDR3 is built from 15 residues. Germline V gene lookup returns CDR1 SGHDT and CDR2 YYEEEE. Deletions cut 0 bases from V and 5 bases from J, with 14 bases between. The CDR3 reads CASSLGLVGRETQYF. In DNA form, the CDR3 reads TGTGCCAGCAGCTTGGGACTAGTGGGTCGGGAGACCCAGTACTTC. Drawing the rest from reference TRBV5-6 and TRBJ2-5, the complete variable domain is DAGVTQSPTHLIKTRGQQVTLRCSPKSGHDTVSWYQQALGQGPQFIFQYYEEEERQRGNFPDRFSGHQFPNYSSELNVNALLLGDSALYLCASSLGLVGRETQYFGPGTRLLVL.

The V and J genes are TRBV10-3 and TRBJ2-6; 8 positions agree with TRBD1. The V gene end was trimmed by 3 bases and the J gene end by 3 bases; junction bases not matched to a gene: 13. The CDR3 has 19 amino acids. CDR1 and CDR2 from the germline V gene are ENHRY and SYGVKD. The CDR3 spells CAISDPGGVRSGGANVLTF. The DNA of the CDR3 is TGTGCCATCAGTGACCCAGGGGGCGTCAGGTCTGGTGGGGCCAACGTCCTGACTTTC.

The CDR3 loop is CSVQVAGGTNTEAFF. CDR3 coding DNA: TGCAGCGTTCAAGTCGCAGGGGGCACTAACACTGAAGCTTTCTTT. The V call is TRBV29-1, the J call TRBJ1-1; 8 bases are shared with TRBD1. Losses at the gene ends were 5 bases for V and 2 bases for J; bases not matched to a gene: 10. The germline V gene encodes CDR1 SQVTM and CDR2 ANQGSEA. The CDR3 contains 15 residues.

V is TRBV7-2 and J is TRBJ2-4, with 11 bases that match TRBD2. Germline trimming cut 3 bases from V and 8 bases from J; bases unmatched to any gene: 0. From germline, CDR1 is SGHTA and CDR2 FQGNSA. The length of the CDR3 is 13 residues. CDR3 sequence: CASSFSGGDIQYF. CDR3 in DNA: TGTGCCAGCAGCTTTAGCGGGGGGGACATTCAGTACTTC.

The genes are TRBV10-3 and TRBJ2-7; D is perhaps TRBD2 (5 bases). Trimming removed 0 bases at V and 0 bases at J, with 9 bases between. Germline CDR1 is ENHRY and CDR2 is SYGVKD. This CDR3 contains 15 residues. CDR3 region: CAISESPGNSYEQYF. The CDR3 bases are TGTGCCATCAGTGAGTCTCCCGGGAACTCCTACGAGCAGTACTTC.

V is TRBV30 and J is TRBJ2-3; 7 bases are a match to TRBD1. The CDR3 covers 15 residues. The V and J ends lost 6 bases and 4 bases, in that order; junction bases with no gene match: 13. Germline V gene lookup returns CDR1 GTSNPN and CDR2 SVGIG (reference sequence). CDR3 loop: CACRTGTEDPDTQYF. The CDR3 bases are TGTGCCTGTAGAACCGGGACAGAGGACCCAGATACGCAGTATTTT.

This clone was detected only a few times. V gene TRBV5-3 combines with J gene TRBJ2-7, with a possible D match to TRBD1 (5 bases). TRBV5-3 qualifies as an ORF whose function is uncertain. This CDR3 region has 15 residues. Trimming removed 2 bases from V and 3 bases from J, with 15 bases in between. Here the CDR3 reads CARSFRRGLNYEQYF. The CDR3 DNA reads as TGTGCCAGAAGCTTCCGAAGGGGCCTCAACTACGAGCAGTACTTC.

The genes are TRBV7-9 and TRBJ1-2; a possible D gene is TRBD1 (6 bases). Between the trimmed V and J ends, which lost 5 bases and 8 bases, there was a span of 24 bases. From germline, CDR1 is SEHNR and CDR2 FQNEAQ (reference sequence). This CDR3 is 16 amino acids long. The CDR3 nucleotides are TGTGCCAGCAGCCTACAGGGTGGGGGCCGCGCAGGGGGCTACACCTTC. The encoded protein is CASSLQGGGRAGGYTF.